Sequencing of this TCR beta chain was carried out in a study of blood T cell repertoires in COVID-19. Study at large: Acute and convalescent COVID-19 specimens originated in the United States, Italy and Spain.

Per the original methods: Amplifying reference gene primers gave estimates of nucleated cell counts. Method: immunoSEQ multiplex PCR; TCRdb's copy keeps in-frame clones and lacks some. The V and J calls and the clone size are those of that table, but D and trimming were determined from the DNA. The sample holds 70,000 or so clones, roughly three quarters seen once. V was pared by 3 bases and J by 7 bases, with 13 bases between. Germline V lookup: CDR1 SEHNR, CDR2 FQNEAQ (reference sequence). The CDR3 contains 14 residues. Sequences were obtained from peripheral blood. J is TRBJ2-1 and V is TRBV7-9; a weak D match, TRBD2 (6 bases). The clonotype was recovered from a man between 65 and 79 years old with acute or convalescent COVID-19. The CDR3 region has the DNA TGTGCCAGCAGCTTTGAATATAGCGGAAATGAGCAGTTCTTC. Amino acids: CASSFEYSGNEQFF.